These 21 T cell receptor beta chains were sequenced from one sample in a study of blood T cell repertoires in COVID-19 (TCRdb year 2020). Library creation used the immunoSEQ multiplex PCR assay. This is the immuneACCESS table as TCRdb keeps it, with only in-frame sequences that have V and J called. A part of the clones is gone; compared with another copy, unresolved V genes explain less than half, and the rest is unexplained. Present in this sample are roughly 260,000 clones, 87% of which were seen just once. The leading ten clones occupy roughly 2% of the sample. Sequenced input: peripheral blood. Receptor source: a woman aged 50 to 65 who had recovered from COVID-19.

This clone was counted once. The V call is TRBV4-2, the J call TRBJ1-2; D may be TRBD1 (5 bases). Trimming stripped 7 bases from V and 7 bases from J, with 16 bases between. Germline V gene lookup returns CDR1 LGHNA and CDR2 YNFKEQ. The CDR3 covers 13 residues. CDR3 bases: TGTGCCAGCAACCTCCCGCAGGGAGGTGGCTACACCTTC. Translation gives CASNLPQGGGYTF.

The chain recombines TRBV28 with TRBJ1-6; D is uncertain. This CDR3 has 17 amino acids. Germline V gives CDR1 MDHEN, CDR2 SYDVKM. Between the trimmed V and J ends, which lost 3 bases and 7 bases, there was a span of 19 bases. CDR3 loop: CASSLIKLGRLNSPLHF. The CDR3 nucleotides are TGTGCCAGCAGTTTGATCAAATTGGGGAGGCTAAATTCACCCCTCCACTTT.

The CDR3: CASSPRQGRETQYF. In nucleotides, the CDR3 is TGTGCCAGCAGTCCACGACAGGGACGAGAGACCCAGTACTTC. V is TRBV6-5 and J is TRBJ2-5, with 7 positions matching TRBD1. There are 14 residues in the CDR3. The V gene's germline CDR1 is MNHEY and CDR2 SVGAGI. V dropped 5 bases and J dropped 4; count of bases not matched to a gene: 7.

This rearrangement joins TRBV28 to TRBJ2-3, with 11 positions matching TRBD2. Germline trimming cut 5 bases from V and 0 bases from J; bases unmatched to any gene: 4. CDR3 length: 16 residues. Germline CDR1 and CDR2: MDHEN and SYDVKM. The CDR3 spells CASSPGLAASTDTQYF. The CDR3 DNA follows: TGTGCCAGCAGTCCGGGACTAGCGGCTAGCACAGATACGCAGTATTTT.

The chain is built from TRBV18 and TRBJ1-3; D is possibly TRBD1 (6 bases). V was clipped by 2 bases and J by 3 bases, with 14 bases between them. The germline V gene encodes CDR1 KGHSH and CDR2 LQKENI. The CDR3 sequence is 16 residues long. For the CDR3, the DNA is TGTGCCAGCTCACCAAGCTTACAGGGTTTTGGAAACACCATATATTTT. Translating gives CASSPSLQGFGNTIYF.

The genes are TRBV19 and TRBJ2-7, with a weak D call TRBD1 (6 bases). Trimming removed 5 bases at V and 1 base at J, with 15 bases between. CDR3 length: 15 amino acids. From germline, CDR1 is LNHDA and CDR2 SQIVND (reference sequence). The CDR3: CASSVTGHTSYEQYF. DNA for the CDR3: TGTGCCAGTAGTGTCACAGGGCACACATCCTACGAGCAGTACTTC.

The rearrangement links TRBV4-3 to TRBJ2-3, with TRBD2 matching over 8 bases. The CDR3 totals 14 residues. Unmatched junction bases numbered 9, after V lost 1 base and J lost 12 bases. Germline V gene sequence: CDR1 LGHNA, CDR2 YSLEER. For the CDR3, the DNA is TGCGCCAGCAGCCAAGCAGCAGCGGGGGATCATCAGTATTTT. Translation: CASSQAAAGDHQYF.

This chain uses TRBV7-2 with TRBJ1-5; D unclear. Looked up from germline, CDR1 is SGHTA and CDR2 is FQGNSA. This CDR3 has 14 residues. V dropped 5 bases and J dropped 3 bases, with 11 bases sitting between them. The CDR3 DNA reads as TGTGCCAGCAGCATTAGACGGGACAATCAGCCCCAGCATTTT. It specifies CASSIRRDNQPQHF.

Here the CDR3 DNA reads TGTGCCAGCAGCAGAGGACAGGGCTCCTACGAGCAGTACTTC. Amino acid sequence: CASSRGQGSYEQYF. V and J are TRBV9 and TRBJ2-7; 8 bases map to TRBD1. Germline CDR1 reads SGDLS; CDR2 reads YYNGEE. This CDR3 has 14 residues. The trim removed 4 bases at V and 0 bases at J, leaving 3 bases unmatched.

V gene TRBV4-2 combines with J gene TRBJ1-2, with 9 nucleotides matching TRBD1. V gave up 3 bases and J gave up 7 bases; unmatched junction bases: 3. Germline V gene data show CDR1 as LGHNA and CDR2 as YNFKEQ. The CDR3 length is 13 residues. CDR3 sequence reads: CASSQGQGSGYTF. The CDR3, as DNA: TGTGCCAGCAGCCAGGGACAGGGAAGTGGCTACACCTTC.

This chain uses TRBV6-1 with TRBJ2-3, with 8 nucleotides matching TRBD2. The CDR3 runs to 17 residues. Germline-derived CDR1 and CDR2 are MNHNS and SASEGT. The V gene end was trimmed by 3 bases and the J gene end by 1 base; junction bases not matched to a gene: 9. CDR3 nucleotides: TGTGCCAGCAGTGATATTTCGAGCGGGGGCCGCACAGATACGCAGTATTTT. This sequence encodes CASSDISSGGRTDTQYF.

This clone was recorded a few times. V and J are TRBV9 and TRBJ1-2; the D gene is possibly TRBD1 (5 bases). The germline CDR1 and CDR2 sequences are SGDLS and YYNGEE. With 2 bases removed from V and 5 bases from J, the gap between germline ends came to 7 bases. The length of the CDR3 is 12 residues. In DNA form, the CDR3 reads TGTGCCAGCAGCGTGGGGGGGTATGGCTACACCTTC. Protein: CASSVGGYGYTF.

The chain carries TRBV7-9 and TRBJ1-2; D not resolved. V lost 4 bases to trimming and J lost 8 bases, with 17 bases between them. The CDR3 totals 14 residues. Germline loops: CDR1 SEHNR, CDR2 FQNEAQ (reference sequence). The CDR3 DNA is TGTGCCAGCAGCTCTACCACAGAATCGAAGGGCTACACCTTC. It codes for CASSSTTESKGYTF. The complete variable domain, with remaining parts taken from reference TRBV7-9 and TRBJ1-2, reads DTGVSQNPRHKITKRGQNVTFRCDPISEHNRLYWYRQTLGQGPEFLTYFQNEAQLEKSRLLSDRFSAERPKGSFSTLEIQRTEQGDSAMYLCASSSTTESKGYTFGSGTRLTVV.

V and J are TRBV6-5 and TRBJ1-2; TRBD1 is a possible D gene (6 bases). With 1 base removed from V and 6 bases from J, the gap between germline ends came to 12 bases. CDR3 length: 14 amino acids. Per germline, CDR1 MNHEY and CDR2 SVGAGI. The chain's CDR3 is CASSYLQGGDGYTF. The CDR3 region has the DNA TGTGCCAGCAGTTACTTACAGGGCGGAGATGGCTACACCTTC.

This sequence joins TRBV9 and TRBJ2-1; TRBD2 aligns across 13 bases. CDR1 and CDR2 from the germline V gene are SGDLS and YYNGEE. Trimming cost V 0 bases and J 5 bases; bases outside gene matches: 5. This CDR3 comprises 17 residues. The CDR3 protein is CASSVGLAGGLNNEQFF. The CDR3, as DNA: TGTGCCAGCAGCGTAGGACTAGCGGGGGGCCTTAACAATGAGCAGTTCTTC.

The chain couples TRBV10-3 to TRBJ2-1; 11 bases map to TRBD2. The CDR3 sequence is 14 residues long. The V segment lost 6 bases and the J segment 4 bases; nucleotides outside the gene matches: 2. Germline V gives CDR1 ENHRY, CDR2 SYGVKD. The chain's CDR3 is CAIRGTSGYNEQFF. Written as DNA, the CDR3 is TGTGCCATCAGGGGGACTAGCGGATACAATGAGCAGTTCTTC.

The chain has TRBV5-1 and TRBJ2-5; tentatively, D is TRBD2 (5 bases). The CDR3 is 13 residues long. The germline V gene has CDR1 SGHRS and CDR2 YFSETQ. V lost 7 bases, J lost 2 bases, and 12 bases lay in between. The CDR3 DNA is TGCGCCAGCGGTCGGGGTAGTCAAGAGACCCAGTACTTC. Translated, it gives CASGRGSQETQYF.

The chain joins TRBV27 to TRBJ1-1, with D tentatively TRBD1 (6 bases). The CDR3 spans 14 residues. The germline V and J ends were trimmed by 3 bases and 0 bases, with 8 bases remaining between them. Germline CDR1 MNHEY, CDR2 SMNVEV (reference sequence). The CDR3 DNA follows: TGTGCCAGCAGTTTGGGGGCAGTGAACACTGAAGCTTTCTTT. Translation: CASSLGAVNTEAFF.

The gene calls are TRBV5-4 and TRBJ2-2; 11 bases map to TRBD2. The V and J ends lost 4 bases and 6 bases, in that order; junction bases with no gene match: 8. The germline V gene encodes CDR1 SGHNT and CDR2 YYREEE (reference sequence). The CDR3 is 16 residues long. CDR3 region: CASSRGLAETPGELFF. In DNA form, the CDR3 reads TGTGCCAGCAGCCGGGGACTAGCGGAGACCCCCGGGGAGCTGTTTTTT.

In DNA form, the CDR3 reads TGTGCCAGTAGCCGAGGGACAGGACTCACAGATACGCAGTATTTT. Its translation is CASSRGTGLTDTQYF. The V gene is TRBV19, the J gene TRBJ2-3, with 8 bases aligning to TRBD1. The V segment lost 6 bases and the J segment 2 bases; nucleotides outside the gene matches: 7. Germline V gives CDR1 LNHDA, CDR2 SQIVND (reference sequence). The CDR3 is made up of 15 amino acids.

The chain uses TRBV29-1 and TRBJ2-1; a weak D match, TRBD2 (6 bases). This CDR3 is built from 13 residues. V lost 1 base to trimming and J lost 9 bases, with 13 bases between them. Germline-derived CDR1 and CDR2 are SQVTM and ANQGSEA. CDR3 bases: TGCAGCGTTGAAGCCCACGGGGGTGGTGAGCAGTTCTTC. The encoded protein is CSVEAHGGGEQFF.